These T cell receptor beta chains were read from a single sample in a study of shared clonotypes between healthy human individuals. Sequencing was performed with immunoSEQ multiplex PCR; in TCRdb, only in-frame clones are kept and a portion is missing. The table records 600,000 or so clones, 95% to 98% of them present only once. Sequenced material: naive CD8+ T cells sorted from blood. The receptors were sampled from a man in his thirties or forties in good health. CDR3s include the opening cysteine and the closing phenylalanine or tryptophan. The D gene is left open where the match is weak.

v_call	d_call	j_call	cdr3_aa	cdr3_nt
TRBV5-6	TRBD1	TRBJ2-5	CASSLDSGQGFAETQYF	TGTGCCAGCAGCCTGGATTCGGGACAGGGGTTTGCAGAGACCCAGTACTTC
TRBV11-2	TRBD2	TRBJ2-1	CASSGYGTSGRSEQFF	TGTGCCAGCAGCGGTTACGGGACTAGCGGGAGAAGTGAGCAGTTCTTC
TRBV25-1	TRBD2	TRBJ2-1	CASSGPGTNYNEQFF	TGTGCCAGCAGTGGACCCGGGACTAACTACAATGAGCAGTTCTTC
TRBV5-4	TRBD1	TRBJ2-5	CASSHTGDGRETQYF	TGTGCCAGCAGCCACACAGGGGATGGGCGAGAGACCCAGTACTTC
TRBV5-1	TRBD1	TRBJ2-5	CASSLDTGGETQYF	TGCGCCAGCAGCTTGGATACAGGGGGAGAGACCCAGTACTTC
TRBV29-1	-	TRBJ2-1	CSVMGNEGYEQFF	TGCAGCGTCATGGGAAATGAGGGGTATGAGCAGTTCTTC
TRBV7-9	TRBD1	TRBJ2-7	CASNRQGPYEQYF	TGTGCCAGCAACAGACAGGGACCCTACGAGCAGTACTTC
TRBV28	-	TRBJ1-2	CASSFDSPNYGYTF	TGTGCCAGCAGTTTCGATTCTCCTAACTATGGCTACACCTTC
TRBV6-1	TRBD2	TRBJ2-1	CASSERAGPTGTNNEQFF	TGTGCCAGCAGTGAACGAGCGGGGCCCACCGGAACCAACAATGAGCAGTTCTTC
TRBV19	-	TRBJ2-2	CASSIGSGELFF	TGTGCCAGTAGTATAGGCTCCGGGGAGCTGTTTTTT
TRBV29-1	-	TRBJ2-7	CSVARDNSYEQYF	TGCAGCGTTGCACGGGACAACTCCTACGAGCAGTACTTC